These 18 T cell receptor beta chains were all obtained from the same sample, sequenced in a study of identical twins. One entry per CDR3 protein, called by TCRdb with MiXCR from the 5' RACE reads. This sample has some 900,000 distinct CDR3 sequences, with 9% to 15% found just once. The data also belong to a second study, concerning yellow fever vaccine responses in identical twins.

The specimen sequenced was PBMCs. All receptors derive from a woman aged 18-29 years in good health.

The chain uses TRBV10-2 and TRBJ1-5, with TRBD1 identical over 7 bases. The trim removed 6 bases at V and 1 base at J, leaving 3 bases unmatched. Per germline, CDR1 WSHSY and CDR2 SAAADI. CDR3 length: 14 amino acids. CDR3 sequence reads: CASRAGQSNQPQHF. The CDR3 DNA reads TGCGCCAGCAGAGCGGGACAGAGCAATCAGCCCCAGCATTTT.

This clonotype was seen a handful of times. The chain is built from TRBV7-9 and TRBJ2-1; 7 bases are a match to TRBD2. Unmatched junction bases numbered 3, after V lost 1 base and J lost 9 bases. Germline V lookup: CDR1 SEHNR, CDR2 FQNEAQ (reference sequence). This CDR3 spans 13 amino acids. CDR3 nucleotides: TGTGCCAGCAGCTTAGGGACTAGAGCTGAGCAGTTCTTC. Amino acids: CASSLGTRAEQFF.

The chain couples TRBV2 to TRBJ1-6, with 7 bases identical to TRBD1. Losses at the gene ends were 4 bases for V and 0 bases for J; bases not matched to a gene: 12. The CDR3 has 19 amino acids. The V gene's germline CDR1 is SNHLY and CDR2 FYNNEI. CDR3 DNA sequence: TGTGCCAGCAGTGCTACAGGGGCCGTTTTACGCTCCTATAATTCACCCCTCCACTTT. Amino acid sequence: CASSATGAVLRSYNSPLHF.

This clonotype was detected a few times. The chain joins TRBV20-1 to TRBJ2-5, with D unclear. V lost 2 bases and J lost 2, with 12 bases in between. This CDR3 has 14 residues. Germline V gene lookup returns CDR1 DFQATT and CDR2 SNEGSKA (reference sequence). Here the CDR3 reads CSARPPKLQETQYF. The CDR3 DNA reads TGCAGTGCTAGACCGCCGAAGTTACAAGAGACCCAGTACTTC.

The CDR3 reads CSATRSSGRTATQYF. The CDR3 DNA follows: TGCAGTGCTACCCGTTCTAGCGGGAGAACTGCGACGCAGTATTTT. The chain is built from TRBV20-1 and TRBJ2-3, with 10 bases aligning to TRBD2. The CDR3 spans 15 residues. Germline lookup yields CDR1 DFQATT and CDR2 SNEGSKA (reference sequence). Germline trimming cut 4 bases from V and 9 bases from J; bases unmatched to any gene: 13.

This clonotype was seen repeatedly, ten times or more. This chain uses TRBV5-1 with TRBJ2-1, with D unclear. The CDR3 has 12 amino acids. Trimming took 4 bases from V and 10 from J, leaving 12 bases between them. CDR1 and CDR2 (germline): SGHRS, YFSETQ. The CDR3 nucleotides read TGCGCCAGCAGCCCCGGGTGGGCGGAGCAGTTCTTC. It is translated as CASSPGWAEQFF.

This clonotype was recorded many times. The chain is built from TRBV7-7 and TRBJ2-1, with D possibly TRBD2 on 6 matching bases. This CDR3 contains 14 residues. Trimming took off 1 base at V and 5 bases at J, with 9 bases between the two ends. Per the germline V gene, CDR1 is SSHAT and CDR2 is FNYEAQ (reference sequence). CDR3 nucleotide sequence: TGTGCCAGCAGCTTAGGCGGGACCCACAATGAGCAGTTCTTC. Translated, it gives CASSLGGTHNEQFF.

Here the CDR3 reads CASGLVVPNTGELFF. In nucleotides, the CDR3 is TGTGCTAGTGGTTTGGTAGTCCCGAACACCGGGGAGCTGTTTTTT. The rearrangement joins TRBV12-5 to TRBJ2-2; D is ambiguous. In germline, CDR1 is LGHNT, CDR2 FRNRAP. The V end was cut by 0 bases, the J end by 0 bases, with 5 bases between. The CDR3 has 15 amino acids. Combining the CDR3 with reference TRBV12-5 and TRBJ2-2 gives the whole variable domain DARVTQTPRHKVTEMGQEVTMRCQPILGHNTVFWYRQTMMQGLELLAYFRNRAPLDDSGMPKDRFSAEMPDATLATLKIQPSEPRDSAVYFCASGLVVPNTGELFFGEGSRLTVL.

The V gene is TRBV4-2, the J gene TRBJ1-3, with D unresolved. This CDR3 is 15 amino acids long. Trimming removed 0 bases from V and 4 bases from J, with 10 bases in between. Germline V gene lookup returns CDR1 LGHNA and CDR2 YNFKEQ. For the CDR3, the DNA is TGTGCCAGCAGCCAAGATAAGGTGGCCGGAAACACCATATATTTT. Encoded protein: CASSQDKVAGNTIYF.

This chain uses TRBV27 with TRBJ1-2; D is unclear. The CDR3 has 14 amino acids. The V gene's germline CDR1 is MNHEY and CDR2 SMNVEV (reference sequence). V was cut by 6 bases and J by 3 bases, with 14 bases left in between. In DNA, the CDR3 is TGTGCCAGCAGCCCTAACGAGCAATACTATGGCTACACCTTC. Its protein product is CASSPNEQYYGYTF.

This clonotype was found many times. This sequence joins TRBV12-3 or TRBV12-4 and TRBJ2-1, with D perhaps being TRBD1 or TRBD2 (6 bases each). The CDR3 loop spans 16 amino acids. With 6 bases removed from V and 0 bases from J, the gap between germline ends came to 15 bases. For the CDR3, the DNA is TGTGCCAGCAGAACTTTAGGGGGGCACTCCTACAATGAGCAGTTCTTC. It encodes CASRTLGGHSYNEQFF.

This clonotype was observed a few times. The CDR3 coding sequence is TGCAGCGTTCCCCTGAGGAGCGGATCCTCAGATACGCAGTATTTT. Translated, it gives CSVPLRSGSSDTQYF. The V and J genes are TRBV29-1 and TRBJ2-3, with D tentatively TRBD2 (5 bases). V was cut by 5 bases and J by 4 bases, with 19 bases left in between. Germline V CDR1 and CDR2: SQVTM, ANQGSEA. The CDR3 is made up of 15 amino acids.

In its sample, this clonotype was seen a few times. This chain connects TRBV6-5 to TRBJ2-5; 7 bases line up with TRBD2. The ends lost 2 bases at V and 6 bases at J; junction bases unmatched: 6. Germline V lookup: CDR1 MNHEY, CDR2 SVGAGI. This CDR3 comprises 14 residues. The CDR3 spells CASSYSREGQTQYF. CDR3 bases: TGTGCCAGCAGTTACAGTAGGGAGGGCCAGACCCAGTACTTC.

This clonotype was seen more than once but under ten times. Since a much larger clone is just one base distant, this may be a read error. The chain couples TRBV15 to TRBJ1-4; D is unresolved. This CDR3 has 12 residues. Germline V gene data show CDR1 as LNHNV and CDR2 as YYDKDF (reference sequence). Written as DNA, the CDR3 is TGTGCCACCAGCAGAGATGGTGAAGAACTGTTTTTT. It translates to CATSRDGEELFF.

The sample holds many counts of this clonotype. This sequence joins TRBV7-2 and TRBJ2-7, with 9 nucleotides matching TRBD1. The CDR3 totals 15 residues. Germline trimming cut 5 bases from V and 3 bases from J; bases unmatched to any gene: 8. The germline V gene encodes CDR1 SGHTA and CDR2 FQGNSA. The CDR3 DNA reads as TGTGCCAGCAGCCCCAGACAGGGGGGAAGCTACGAGCAGTACTTC. Amino acid sequence: CASSPRQGGSYEQYF.

The chain joins TRBV20-1 to TRBJ2-5; 7 nucleotides align to TRBD1. Germline V CDR1 and CDR2: DFQATT, SNEGSKA (reference sequence). J lost 5 bases, V lost 1 base, and 1 base had no gene match. This CDR3 region has 12 residues. The DNA of the CDR3 is TGCAGTGCTAGAGTACAGGGGGAGACCCAGTACTTC. As protein: CSARVQGETQYF.

V and J are TRBV6-2 or TRBV6-3 and TRBJ2-1, with 7 positions matching TRBD2. CDR1 and CDR2 (germline): MNHEY, SVGEGT. The CDR3 loop spans 14 amino acids. V lost 2 bases, J lost 3 bases, and 1 base stayed unmatched. In DNA form, the CDR3 reads TGTGCCAGCAGTTACCGGGACTACTACAATGAGCAGTTCTTC. This translates into CASSYRDYYNEQFF.

This clonotype was counted many times. The V call is TRBV12-3 or TRBV12-4, the J call TRBJ1-6; the D gene is possibly TRBD1 (5 bases). Trimming took 3 bases from V and 7 from J, leaving 13 bases between them. This CDR3 spans 15 amino acids. The CDR3 reads CASSLGRYGNSPLHF. CDR3 DNA sequence: TGTGCCAGCAGTTTGGGGCGTTATGGGAATTCACCCCTCCACTTT.